These 10 T cell receptor beta chains were all obtained from the same sample, sequenced in a study of T cell responses to AZD1222 COVID-19 vaccine. The method was immunoSEQ multiplex PCR; TCRdb's version includes in-frame clones alone and lacks a portion of them. The profile shows roughly 150,000 clones, approximately 92% of them singletons. The material was peripheral blood, obtained on day 0 of AZD1222 vaccination. Source of these receptors: an adult in good health.

The chain is built from TRBV6-5 and TRBJ1-2, with a weak D call TRBD1 (6 bases). This CDR3 spans 13 amino acids. Trimming removed 7 bases from V and 3 bases from J, with 12 bases in between. Germline assignment: CDR1 MNHEY and CDR2 SVGAGI. In DNA, the CDR3 is TGTGCCAGCACCAAGGGGGGGGACTATGGCTACACCTTC. This codes for CASTKGGDYGYTF.

This chain joins TRBV11-2 and TRBJ2-4; D may be TRBD1 or TRBD2 (5 bases each). The CDR3 has 17 amino acids. Germline lookup yields CDR1 SGHAT and CDR2 FQNNGV. V lost 1 base and J lost 5, with 18 bases in between. The CDR3 loop is CASSLVLGPGIENIQYF. As DNA, the CDR3 is TGTGCCAGCAGCTTAGTCTTGGGGCCGGGGATCGAAAACATTCAGTACTTC.

The chain is built from TRBV5-1 and TRBJ1-3; D is undetermined. The CDR3 is 16 amino acids. Germline lookup yields CDR1 SGHRS and CDR2 YFSETQ. Trimming cost V 0 bases and J 0 bases, with 10 bases left between them. The CDR3 loop reads CASSLEVQSSGNTIYF. The CDR3 DNA reads as TGCGCCAGCAGCTTGGAGGTGCAGAGCTCTGGAAACACCATATATTTT.

The CDR3 region is CASSPLAGSYNEQFF. Here the CDR3 DNA reads TGCGCCAGCAGCCCTCTAGCGGGCTCCTACAATGAGCAGTTCTTC. The J gene is TRBJ2-1, the V gene TRBV5-1; TRBD2 matches at 8 bases. Germline V gene lookup returns CDR1 SGHRS and CDR2 YFSETQ. V shed 4 bases, J shed 0 bases, and the junction held 3 bases outside the gene matches. This CDR3 has 15 amino acids.

This chain connects TRBV9 to TRBJ2-1, with D perhaps matching TRBD2 (6 bases). V was clipped by 0 bases and J by 0 bases, with 16 bases between them. The CDR3 has 18 amino acids. The germline gives CDR1 SGDLS, CDR2 YYNGEE. CDR3 residues: CASSVEGLALSSYNEQFF. CDR3 nucleotide sequence: TGTGCCAGCAGCGTAGAGGGGCTAGCGTTGAGCTCCTACAATGAGCAGTTCTTC.

V usage is TRBV3-1 (or the pseudogene TRBV3-2) and J usage is TRBJ2-1; TRBD2 matches 11 bases. There are 17 residues in the CDR3. The junction had 5 bases not matched to a gene; V was cut back by 0 bases and J by 4 bases. In germline, CDR1 is LGHDT, CDR2 YNNKEL (reference sequence). The CDR3 reads CASSQEGRLAGYNEQFF. Written as DNA, the CDR3 is TGTGCCAGCAGCCAAGAGGGGAGACTAGCGGGGTACAATGAGCAGTTCTTC.

This sequence joins TRBV15 and TRBJ1-1, with D possibly being TRBD1 (6 bases). The germline gives CDR1 LNHNV, CDR2 YYDKDF (reference sequence). V was trimmed by 3 bases and J by 6 bases, leaving 14 bases between them. The CDR3 is 14 amino acids. This chain's CDR3 is CATSRIRGFAEAFF. CDR3 bases: TGTGCCACCAGCAGGATAAGGGGGTTCGCTGAAGCTTTCTTT.

J is TRBJ1-6 and V is TRBV18; TRBD1 aligns across 8 bases. V was pared by 3 bases and J by 7 bases, with 5 bases of the junction left unmatched. The CDR3 covers 15 residues. In germline, CDR1 is KGHSH, CDR2 LQKENI. The CDR3 region is CASSPSGTGNSPLHF. DNA of the CDR3: TGTGCCAGCTCACCGTCCGGGACAGGAAATTCACCCCTCCACTTT.

The chain combines TRBV5-8 with TRBJ1-1, with D tentatively TRBD1 (6 bases). The germline V gene has CDR1 SGHTS and CDR2 YDEGEE. The CDR3 covers 13 residues. The germline V and J ends were trimmed by 0 bases and 11 bases, with 14 bases remaining between them. CDR3 in amino acids: CASSLALGARAFF. The CDR3 DNA is TGTGCCAGCAGCTTGGCCTTGGGGGCCCGGGCTTTCTTT.

The J gene is TRBJ2-5, the V gene TRBV5-1; 9 nucleotides line up with TRBD2. Unmatched junction bases numbered 8, after V lost 0 bases and J lost 5 bases. This CDR3 has 16 residues. Germline V lookup: CDR1 SGHRS, CDR2 YFSETQ. The CDR3 region is CASSLAGGRGGETQYF. CDR3 DNA sequence: TGCGCCAGCAGCTTGGCTGGCGGGAGGGGAGGGGAGACCCAGTACTTC.